This T cell receptor beta chain was recovered during a study of shared clonotypes between healthy human individuals. The wider study: Each donor contributed plates that comprised three CD4 naive, three CD4 memory, two CD8 naive and one CD8 memory. Study-wide points: In this cohort, only blood was sampled, and tissue repertoires likely differ. Several donors held about 5% of naive CD4 clonotypes in common.

Here immunoSEQ multiplex PCR was the method, and the copy in TCRdb shows in-frame clones only, minus some. This sample has around 2.1 million clones, with 85% to 95% found just once. Notes on this clone: Its antigen is currently unknown.

The CDR3 has 14 amino acids. Trimming removed 1 base at V and 3 bases at J, with 10 bases between. Germline V CDR1 and CDR2: SGHDN, FVKESK. CD45RO-negative, CCR7-selected cells formed the naive CD8 fraction, which excluded terminally differentiated effector memory CD45RA+ cells. This clonotype was obtained from a man between 18 and 35 years old in good health. Some clones in this sample may be carry-over from other donors' samples. The chain employs TRBV14 and TRBJ2-7; no firm D call. Sample: naive CD8+ T cells from PBMCs. CDR3 sequence (DNA): TGTGCCAGCAGCCAAGGCCTCAGCCTCTACGAGCAGTACTTC. Protein: CASSQGLSLYEQYF.